A single sample gave rise to the 19 T cell receptor beta chains below, sequenced in a study of T-cell memory formation after mild COVID-19. TCRdb processed the 5' RACE reads anew with MiXCR; each CDR3 protein has one entry. This table holds 200,000 to 250,000 distinct CDR3 sequences, about 16% found once. The sequenced sample consisted of PBMCs or a T cell subset sorted from them (not recorded which). These receptors all come from a man between 18 and 35 years old who had mild COVID-19 (a few samples of this study predate the infection). Cell type and time point are not known.

This clonotype showed up just a few times. The chain employs TRBV10-3 and TRBJ2-7; no definite D call. CDR3 length: 12 amino acids. The V and J ends lost 0 bases and 5 bases respectively, with 5 bases between them. Germline CDR1 and CDR2: ENHRY and SYGVKD. Here the CDR3 DNA reads TGTGCCATCAGTGAGTCCGGACACGAGCAGTACGTC. Translated, it gives CAISESGHEQYV.

This clonotype turned up a few times. The chain uses TRBV24-1 and TRBJ1-3; 7 bases are a match to TRBD1. Germline CDR1 and CDR2: KGHDR and SFDVKD. The CDR3 loop spans 13 amino acids. The trim removed 5 bases at V and 3 bases at J, leaving 0 bases unmatched. As DNA, the CDR3 is TGTGCCACCAGTGCAGGGGGTGGAAACACCATATATTTT. Translating gives CATSAGGGNTIYF.

V is TRBV5-1 and J is TRBJ2-6, with D possibly called TRBD1 or TRBD2 (6 bases each). Germline lookup yields CDR1 SGHRS and CDR2 YFSETQ. The V end was cut by 5 bases, the J end by 4 bases, with 10 bases between. This CDR3 region has 14 residues. The CDR3 DNA reads as TGCGCCAGCAGGTCGGGGGCGGGGGCCAACGTCCTGACTTTC. Translated, it gives CASRSGAGANVLTF.

The chain links TRBV7-9 to TRBJ2-1, with 8 bases lining up with TRBD1. The CDR3 length is 16 residues. Germline values: CDR1 SEHNR, CDR2 FQNEAQ (reference sequence). The V segment lost 5 bases and the J segment 4 bases; nucleotides outside the gene matches: 10. Here the CDR3 DNA reads TGTGCCAGCAGCACCCCCCCAGGGGGCGCGTACAATGAGCAGTTCTTC. This translates into CASSTPPGGAYNEQFF.

The sample holds a few counts of this clonotype. The chain uses TRBV24-1 and TRBJ2-1; 8 bases align to TRBD2. CDR3 size: 15 residues. J gave up 6 bases and V 3 bases, and 6 bases lay outside the gene matches. CDR1 and CDR2 (germline): KGHDR, SFDVKD. CDR3 protein: CATSDISSGFNEQFF. The CDR3 nucleotides are TGTGCCACCAGTGATATTTCTAGCGGGTTCAATGAGCAGTTCTTC.

This chain links TRBV18 with TRBJ1-2; D is uncertain. The CDR3 sequence is 13 residues long. CDR1 is KGHSH, CDR2 LQKENI, per germline. V lost 2 bases to trimming and J lost 8 bases, with 12 bases between them. CDR3 in amino acids: CASSPRDVEGYTF. The CDR3 coding sequence is TGTGCCAGCTCACCAAGGGATGTCGAGGGCTACACCTTC.

This clonotype was counted a few times. The chain uses TRBV20-1 and TRBJ1-5; D perhaps matches TRBD1 (6 bases). This CDR3 contains 13 residues. Germline loops: CDR1 DFQATT, CDR2 SNEGSKA (reference sequence). V lost 6 bases, J lost 3 bases, and 12 bases lay in between. CDR3 loop: CSALTGANQPQHF. The CDR3 coding sequence is TGCAGTGCCCTGACAGGAGCCAATCAGCCCCAGCATTTT.

This clonotype was counted a few times. This chain links TRBV20-1 with TRBJ1-2; TRBD1 matches at 9 bases. The CDR3 is 15 amino acids. Germline trimming cut 6 bases from V and 0 bases from J; bases unmatched to any gene: 8. Germline V gene sequence: CDR1 DFQATT, CDR2 SNEGSKA (reference sequence). DNA of the CDR3: TGCAGTGCCCCGGGACAGGGTACCACTAACTATGGCTACACCTTC. This encodes CSAPGQGTTNYGYTF.

In this sample, this clonotype turned up a few times. The chain couples TRBV7-2 to TRBJ2-5, with 8 bases that match TRBD2. The junction had 5 bases not matched to a gene; V was cut back by 7 bases and J by 1 base. The CDR3 is made up of 14 amino acids. The V gene's germline CDR1 is SGHTA and CDR2 FQGNSA. CDR3: CASTPAGVQETQYF. CDR3 bases: TGTGCCAGCACCCCAGCGGGGGTCCAAGAGACCCAGTACTTC.

V gene TRBV18 combines with J gene TRBJ2-3; D call uncertain. The CDR3 is 17 amino acids. V was cut by 3 bases and J by 0 bases, with 16 bases left in between. The germline CDR1 and CDR2 sequences are KGHSH and LQKENI. The CDR3 loop is CASSPTALRASTDTQYF. CDR3 DNA: TGTGCCAGCTCACCCACCGCTCTCCGAGCTAGCACAGATACGCAGTATTTT.

There are a few counts of this clonotype. The chain couples TRBV7-2 to TRBJ1-2, with 8 bases identical to TRBD1. The CDR3 contains 15 residues. The trim removed 1 base at V and 5 bases at J, leaving 6 bases unmatched. The germline V gene has CDR1 SGHTA and CDR2 FQGNSA. In DNA form, the CDR3 reads TGTGCCAGCAGCTTAGGACGGGGGACAGGTTATGGCTACACCTTC. Translation: CASSLGRGTGYGYTF. Supplemented by reference TRBV7-2 and TRBJ1-2, the full variable domain reads GAGVSQSPSNKVTEKGKDVELRCDPISGHTALYWYRQSLGQGLEFLIYFQGNSAPDKSGLPSDRFSAERTGGSVSTLTIQRTQQEDSAVYLCASSLGRGTGYGYTFGSGTRLTVV.

The table lists this clonotype with a few counts. The V and J genes are TRBV4-3 and TRBJ2-3, with D perhaps matching TRBD2 (5 bases). The length of the CDR3 is 15 residues. V lost 2 bases to trimming and J lost 0 bases, with 9 bases between them. Germline V gives CDR1 LGHNA, CDR2 YSLEER. This CDR3 is CASSQRSGSTDTQYF. DNA of the CDR3: TGCGCCAGCAGCCAAAGGAGCGGTAGCACAGATACGCAGTATTTT.

This clonotype has just a few counts. The chain recombines TRBV5-1 with TRBJ1-3; the D is unclear. Germline CDR1 is SGHRS and CDR2 is YFSETQ. The length of the CDR3 is 15 residues. Deletions cut 4 bases from V and 2 bases from J, with 13 bases between. The CDR3 reads CASSPGSYPGNTIYF. The CDR3 nucleotides read TGCGCCAGCAGCCCGGGGTCATACCCTGGAAACACCATATATTTT.

This clonotype was picked up a small number of times. This may be a read error: a much more frequent sequence differs by one nucleotide. V and J are TRBV5-4 and TRBJ2-1, with D possibly matching TRBD1 (6 bases). Germline values: CDR1 SGHNT, CDR2 YYREEE (reference sequence). The V and J ends lost 4 bases and 4 bases respectively, with 9 bases between them. The CDR3 totals 13 residues. The CDR3 DNA sequence: TGTGCCAGCAGCCCCCAGGGGTACAATGAGCAGTTCTTC. Its protein is CASSPQGYNEQFF.

This clonotype was seen a few times. The chain links TRBV11-1 to TRBJ2-1; possibly TRBD1 or TRBD2 for D (8 bases each). There are 18 residues in the CDR3. V dropped 0 bases and J dropped 4 bases, with 19 bases sitting between them. Germline V gene data show CDR1 as SGHAT and CDR2 as FQDESV (reference sequence). CDR3 nucleotide sequence: TGTGCCAGCAGCTTAGCTGCAGGGGGCCTAGCGGGTTACAATGAGCAGTTCTTC. Protein sequence: CASSLAAGGLAGYNEQFF.

The V call is TRBV20-1, the J call TRBJ2-4; D is unresolved. This CDR3 has 13 residues. V was cut by 2 bases and J by 6 bases, with 11 bases left in between. Germline values: CDR1 DFQATT, CDR2 SNEGSKA (reference sequence). CDR3 sequence (DNA): TGCAGTGCTAGACAGAATCTCTTAAACATTCAGTACTTC. Encoded protein: CSARQNLLNIQYF.

This clonotype was counted a few times. CDR3 residues: CSGGVRESTDTQYF. The CDR3 coding sequence is TGCAGTGGGGGAGTCAGGGAATCGACAGATACGCAGTATTTT. V gene TRBV20-1 combines with J gene TRBJ2-3; D may match TRBD1 or TRBD2 (5 bases each). Per the germline V gene, CDR1 is DFQATT and CDR2 is SNEGSKA (reference sequence). With 7 bases removed from V and 3 bases from J, the gap between germline ends came to 17 bases. This CDR3 is built from 14 residues.

The chain links TRBV5-1 to TRBJ1-1; TRBD1 agrees at 7 bases. Unmatched junction bases numbered 16, after V lost 4 bases and J lost 10 bases. CDR3 length equals 15 residues. Germline V gene sequence: CDR1 SGHRS, CDR2 YFSETQ. The DNA of the CDR3 is TGCGCCAGCAGCCTCTCCCGAGATGACAGGGAGAGAGCTTTCTTT. It encodes CASSLSRDDRERAFF.

The V gene is TRBV2, the J gene TRBJ2-1, with D maybe TRBD2 (5 bases). This CDR3 has 12 residues. V was clipped by 7 bases and J by 12 bases, with 16 bases between them. Germline V gene lookup returns CDR1 SNHLY and CDR2 FYNNEI. CDR3 coding DNA: TGTGCCAGCAAGAGGCTAGCCGAAGTGCAGTTCTTC. Translation gives CASKRLAEVQFF.